This entry concerns a single T cell receptor (beta chain). Its antigen remains unidentified. The input lacks base qualities; no much larger clone sits a single base away. This same CDR3 is encoded by further DNA sequences in the sample. CDR1 is given as SEHNR and CDR2 as FQNEAQ, both from the germline V gene (reference sequence). V and J lose 4 bases and 4 bases, and a span of 8 bases separates them. Reading from cysteine to phenylalanine, the CDR3 counts 12 amino acids. Solely the CDR3 DNA is kept, with 36 bases framed from the first base. The cohort consisted of some 670 healthy bone marrow donors. Cohort members were all nominally healthy when sampled, although unrecorded immune exposures were likely present. The donor was CMV seronegative and was included in the group of 352 seronegative cohort members. Each donor provided a peripheral blood sample, and peripheral blood mononuclear cells were used for TCR beta sequencing. Genomic DNA was extracted from the blood cell samples with the Qiagen DNeasy Blood Extraction Kit.

Library preparation was by the immunoSEQ multiplex PCR assay. A mixture of 60 forward primers for TCR Vbeta segments and 13 reverse primers for TCR Jbeta segments was used in the multiplex PCR. The CDR3 region of rearranged TCR beta genes was amplified from genomic DNA by a multiplex PCR assay. The Illumina HiSeq System was used to sequence the amplified TCR beta libraries as 87-base-pair reads. On the study's bioinformatics: A later analysis counted approximately 76 million unique TCR beta chains across the 690 or so repertoires, and 9 million to 14 million of these chains were shared by at least two donors. To remove PCR and sequencing errors, raw reads were error-corrected and collapsed into unique sequences using a nearest-neighbor algorithm that merged closely related sequences. CDR3 sequences were aligned to IMGT reference sequences to assign V, D and J gene segments. Each retained sequence needed at least a six-nucleotide match to both a V gene segment and a J gene segment. A rearrangement was called productive if the CDR3 had no stop codons and remained in frame with V and J, and every other rearrangement was called non-productive. Following IMGT convention, CDR3 was defined as the stretch from the second conserved V-encoded cysteine up to the conserved J-encoded phenylalanine. The earlier analysis of approximately 500 of the donors excluded sequences that lacked an unambiguous match to a single V gene segment. An earlier analysis of approximately 590 of the donors called V segments functional above 56.7% productive rearrangements and segregating when the between-donor standard deviation exceeded 5%. To diagnose cytomegalovirus status from the catalog of TCR beta chain sequences, a statistical classification framework was built. In a later analysis, V and J genes were assigned by comparing TCR nucleotide sequences against IMGT/GENE-DB human TR gene sequences. In a later analysis, CDR3 sequences and most-parsimonious VDJ recombination scenarios were assigned using the TCRdist pipeline. A later analysis defined each TCR beta chain by its CDR3 amino acid sequence plus V-gene family, and excluded reads lacking a unique V-gene family. To address suspected cross-contamination and a sequencing artifact, a later analysis removed roughly 640 highly shared, low-generation-probability nucleotide sequences. In a later analysis, a clonal expansion index for each public chain was calculated from normalized within-repertoire ranks of inferred template counts. A later analysis computed generation probabilities with a VDJ recombination model fitted to out-of-frame rearrangements, and checked the results against IGoR. In a later analysis, hypergeometric tests were used to score TCR-TCR, TCR-HLA and TCR-CMV co-occurrence, with a repertoire-size bias correction applied to TCR pairs. In a later analysis, false discovery rates were estimated by permuting HLA or CMV assignments 20 times. In a later analysis, co-occurring TCRs were grouped with DBSCAN, and TCRdist sequence similarity was added when clustering was performed within HLA-allele-positive subsets. Co-occurrence clustering excluded repertoires with fewer than 30,000 or more than 120,000 public chains, plus five with anomalous nucleotide sharing. Sourced from immuneACCESS, this table was stored by TCRdb with only in-frame sequences that have V and J called. A share of the clones is absent; for the studies checked, an unresolved V gene accounts for under half, and the remainder has no known explanation. D and trimming were read from the DNA, whereas the V and J calls and clone size are those reported in that table. Here the sample has 80,000 or so clones; around three quarters occur a single time. The ten most abundant clones make up 7.2% of the sample.

This specimen comes from a study of cytomegalovirus exposure and HLA in healthy donors (dated by TCRdb to the late 2010s). Background for the entire study: In an earlier analysis of approximately 500 of the donors, 276 Gb of sequence data and 117 million unique TCR beta sequences from 180 million or so T cells were reported. Around 300 gigabases of sequencing data and some 85 million unique TCR sequences were included in an early release covering several hundred HLA-typed donors. Of the roughly 400 genotyped donors, approximately 83% fell in the genetic ancestry cluster associated with self-reported Caucasian donors. The study aimed to test whether cataloging public T cell receptors could reveal signatures of past pathogen exposure. The study used immunosequencing to profile the T cell repertoires of 600 to 850 subjects and linked those repertoires to cytomegalovirus serostatus. A separate validation cohort of about 110 different subjects was used in addition to the roughly 700-subject first cohort. High-throughput TCR immunosequencing, statistical association of individual TCRs with disease status, and machine learning were combined to predict cytomegalovirus infection status. To study patterns of TCR occurrence, a later analysis re-analyzed previously published TCR beta repertoires from 666 donors and added high-resolution HLA genotyping. Rather than drawing on any new phenotypic data, the later analysis identified candidate immune exposures from TCR beta sequences and the way those sequences occurred across donors. An earlier analysis of roughly 600 of the donors used high-throughput TCR beta sequencing to judge whether each TCR beta V gene segment behaved as functional or pseudogenic. Donor age, sex, ethnicity and CMV serostatus were collected together with the repertoire data. A later genetic analysis used genome-wide SNP genotypes for about 60% of the roughly 700 donors, treating that subset as a discovery cohort. All discovery cohort repertoires had been generated using a single sequencing platform. Both class I and class II loci were covered by HLA typing, at four-digit resolution. The number of typed donors differed by locus: about 620-640 for A, B, C, DRB1 and DQB1; approximately 540 for DQA1; fewer than 610 for DPA1; and approximately 450 for DPB1. About 5 DR-DQ haplotypes were handled as single units for association and clustering, since linkage in the cohort was strong. Across roughly 420 genotyped donors of the cohort, an average of about 220,000 unique TCR beta nucleotide sequences per donor were sequenced, and 15% to 20% of those sequences were non-productive.

Overall study results and their limits: Most TCR sequences were seen in very few donors, while some public TCRs were found in many individuals. Compared with the approximately 670-donor mean, donors in an Asian-associated ancestry cluster had fewer N-insertions in productive TCRs, according to a later genetic analysis. An earlier analysis of around 540 of the donors showed that most TCR beta V segments appeared in productive rearrangements either about 87% or about 30% of the time, which broadly matched IMGT annotations. Because HLA typing was unavailable for some donors at each locus, only the typed subset was used in association tests. In this cohort, only TCR beta chains were sequenced, and detectable features were limited by the absence of alpha or paired-chain data. Most CMV-associated TCR beta chains appeared to be HLA-restricted in a later analysis, and the HLA associations seemed to be driven largely by CMV exposure. A further reported finding was that TCR beta sequences accurately predicted the HLA-A and HLA-B alleles for most subjects in the first cohort. The earlier analysis of approximately 540 of the donors excluded approximately 15 rarely observed V segments, including chromosome 9 orphons, because counts were too low. In both the original and validation cohorts, the classifier was reported to diagnose cytomegalovirus status with high specificity and sensitivity. Three of the identified cytomegalovirus-associated TCR beta chains were confirmed in vitro to be specific for cytomegalovirus antigens. The 87-base-pair reads could not distinguish some IMGT-functional V segments, including TRBV6-2 and TRBV6-3, so those segments were excluded. According to a later analysis, TCR association rates differed among HLA loci, with DRB1 alleles showing the most associated TCRs and HLA-C alleles showing the fewest. Compared with equally common non-associated chains, HLA-associated TCR beta chains in a later analysis were more clonally expanded and had lower generation probabilities. The only immune exposure information available for the cohort was CMV serostatus. Assigning TCR associations to individual alleles was difficult when HLA alleles, especially DR and DQ, strongly co-occurred. Linkage disequilibrium might explain the correlated functional status among segregating V segments, but an unknown experimental factor could not be ruled out. Sequencing depth was assumed to be roughly uniform across donors in the presence/absence analyses, though that assumption may not hold. The study listed 150 to 200 TCR beta chains as associated with cytomegalovirus. The sequencing pipeline was judged likely to have produced a cluster of highly shared sequence variants as a technical artifact. A later analysis reported that several top co-occurrence clusters appeared linked to parvovirus B19, influenza, CMV and Epstein-Barr virus. It was suggested by the authors that the approach could potentially be generalized to other disease states and immunological phenotypes. A later genetic analysis associated a missense DCLRE1C variant with V-gene and J-gene trimming of TCR beta chains, and an independent cohort replicated the association. At a false discovery rate of 0.05, a later analysis linked 15,000 to 20,000 TCR beta sequences to specific HLA alleles.

The TCR sequence derives from a middle-aged woman in good health and CMV-seronegative. The sample was PBMCs. Rearrangement joined TRBV7-9 to TRBJ2-7; the D gene is possibly TRBD1, with 6 bases matching. The DNA reads TGTGCCAGCAGCTCGACAGGTTACGAGCAGTACTTC. Protein translation: CASSSTGYEQYF.